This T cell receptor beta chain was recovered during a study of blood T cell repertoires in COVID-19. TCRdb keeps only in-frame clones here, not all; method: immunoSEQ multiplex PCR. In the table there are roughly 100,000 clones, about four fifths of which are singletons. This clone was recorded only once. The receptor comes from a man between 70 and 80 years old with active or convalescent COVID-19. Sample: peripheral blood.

This chain's CDR3 is CASSPSGLGYTF. The CDR3 region has the DNA TGTGCCAGCAGCCCTAGCGGGTTGGGCTACACCTTC. The chain couples TRBV6-6 to TRBJ1-2; D unclear. Trimming shortened V by 6 bases and J by 8 bases, and 13 bases separated the two germline ends. Germline values: CDR1 MNHNY, CDR2 SVGAGI (reference sequence). This CDR3 comprises 12 residues.